This T cell receptor (beta chain) was documented in a study of blood T cell repertoires in COVID-19. About the research overall: Samples of COVID-19 (acute and convalescent) were obtained from the United States, Italy and Spain.

This CDR3 has 16 amino acids. Germline V lookup: CDR1 LNHNV, CDR2 YYDKDF (reference sequence). Trimming pared 8 bases from V and 2 bases from J, leaving 18 bases between. The repertoire was sequenced with immunoSEQ multiplex PCR; TCRdb's copy has only in-frame clones and lacks some. Of 300,000 or so clones in the sample, just over 85% were seen once. This chain connects TRBV15 to TRBJ2-2, with D maybe TRBD2 (6 bases). The clonotype comes from a woman aged 40 to 50 with acute COVID-19. The sequencing input was PBMCs or T cells enriched from blood (not recorded which). The CDR3 reads CATEKLLALNTGELFF. As DNA, the CDR3 is TGTGCCACCGAGAAGCTTCTAGCGCTTAACACCGGGGAGCTGTTTTTT.